These 21 T cell receptor beta chains were sequenced from one sample in a study of PD-L1 blockade in urothelial cancer. Time point here: pretreatment peripheral blood. Using immunoSEQ multiplex PCR, the repertoire was profiled, and TCRdb retains in-frame clones only, with some absent. The sample holds around 40,000 clones, approximately 90% seen once. The source was PBMCs, collected around atezolizumab (anti-PD-L1) treatment. The receptors derive from a woman aged 55-70 years with urothelial cancer.

The chain is built from TRBV4-2 and TRBJ1-1, with TRBD1 as a possible D gene (5 bases). Trimming shortened V by 4 bases and J by 1 base, and 10 bases separated the two germline ends. Germline CDR1 LGHNA, CDR2 YNFKEQ. This CDR3 region has 14 residues. DNA of the CDR3: TGTGCCAGCAGCCGTGACAGCTGGAACACTGAAGCTTTCTTT. Translation: CASSRDSWNTEAFF.

The genes are TRBV18 and TRBJ2-7, with D tentatively TRBD2 (6 bases). The ends were cut back, 6 bases at V and 7 bases at J, with 10 bases in the middle. The CDR3 runs 11 residues. Looked up from germline, CDR1 is KGHSH and CDR2 is LQKENI. The CDR3 loop reads CASSSGGEQYF. The DNA for the CDR3 is TGTGCCAGCTCGTCTGGGGGGGAGCAGTACTTC.

This chain connects TRBV30 to TRBJ1-1; 9 nucleotides align to TRBD1. Trimming took 8 bases from V and 0 from J; bases not matched to a gene: 4. The CDR3 totals 13 residues. Germline V gene data show CDR1 as GTSNPN and CDR2 as SVGIG (reference sequence). In nucleotides, the CDR3 is TGTGCCCGGGACAGGGCGATGAACACTGAAGCTTTCTTT. This gives the protein CARDRAMNTEAFF.

The count of this clone is one. The chain joins TRBV6-5 to TRBJ1-1; no clear D gene. Germline V CDR1 and CDR2: MNHEY, SVGAGI. Between the trimmed V and J ends, which lost 0 bases and 10 bases, there was a span of 9 bases. This CDR3 is 12 amino acids long. CDR3 nucleotide sequence: TGTGCCAGCAGTTACTCCCAAAGCATAGCTTTCTTT. This encodes CASSYSQSIAFF.

This rearrangement joins TRBV5-1 to TRBJ1-4; TRBD1 matches 8 bases. The CDR3 is made up of 14 amino acids. Germline V gene lookup returns CDR1 SGHRS and CDR2 YFSETQ. The ends lost 7 bases at V and 7 bases at J; junction bases unmatched: 9. This chain's CDR3 is CASGTGQRGEKLFF. The DNA for the CDR3 is TGCGCCAGCGGGACAGGTCAAAGGGGTGAAAAACTGTTTTTT.

This clone appeared a few times. The gene calls are TRBV7-8 and TRBJ2-1; 11 bases map to TRBD2. This CDR3 has 13 residues. Looked up from germline, CDR1 is SGHVS and CDR2 is FQNEAQ. The V segment lost 4 bases and the J segment 8 bases; nucleotides outside the gene matches: 1. CDR3 nucleotide sequence: TGTGCCAGCAGCTCGGGACTAGCGGATGAGCAGTTCTTC. Translation gives CASSSGLADEQFF.

This clone was observed once. The J gene is TRBJ2-5, the V gene TRBV4-2; 9 nucleotides line up with TRBD2. The CDR3 has 19 residues. Germline values: CDR1 LGHNA, CDR2 YNFKEQ. With 1 base clipped from V and 1 base from J, the junction kept 13 bases outside the gene matches. In DNA form, the CDR3 reads TGTGCCAGCAGCCAAGGATCAGGCGGGAGGGTGTTGGGCCAAGAGACCCAGTACTTC. Its protein is CASSQGSGGRVLGQETQYF.

The chain employs TRBV23-1 and TRBJ1-3; 9 bases are a match to TRBD1. TRBV23-1 is filed as an ORF, its function uncertain. V shed 3 bases and J 2 bases; nucleotides not matched to a gene: 14. This CDR3 is 19 amino acids long. The CDR3 DNA reads as TGCGCCAGCAGTCAGTCGGGACAGGGAAGAGGGGCCCCTGGAAACACCATATATTTT. This codes for CASSQSGQGRGAPGNTIYF.

This clone was seen just once. The chain joins TRBV30 to TRBJ2-1; TRBD1 aligns across 7 bases. The CDR3 is made up of 12 amino acids. Germline loops: CDR1 GTSNPN, CDR2 SVGIG (reference sequence). V was pared by 2 bases and J by 9 bases, with 4 bases of the junction left unmatched. The CDR3 nucleotides read TGTGCCTGGAGTACAGGGGCTGGTGAGCAGTTCTTC. It encodes CAWSTGAGEQFF.

V usage is TRBV6-1 and J usage is TRBJ1-1; perhaps TRBD1 as D (5 bases). The CDR3 runs 14 residues. The germline CDR1 and CDR2 sequences are MNHNS and SASEGT. Trimming pared 3 bases from V and 4 bases from J, leaving 12 bases between. In DNA, the CDR3 is TGTGCCAGCAGTGATCCAGGGTTTAGCACTGAAGCTTTCTTT. Translated: CASSDPGFSTEAFF.

The J gene is TRBJ1-1, the V gene TRBV5-1; TRBD1 is a possible D gene (6 bases). Per germline, CDR1 SGHRS and CDR2 YFSETQ. This CDR3 is built from 14 residues. The V and J ends lost 0 bases and 5 bases respectively, with 11 bases between them. DNA of the CDR3: TGCGCCAGCAGCTTGGGGGGGCGAGTAACTGAAGCTTTCTTT. It is translated as CASSLGGRVTEAFF. Drawing the rest from reference TRBV5-1 and TRBJ1-1, the complete variable domain is KAGVTQTPRYLIKTRGQQVTLSCSPISGHRSVSWYQQTPGQGLQFLFEYFSETQRNKGNFPGRFSGRQFSNSRSEMNVSTLELGDSALYLCASSLGGRVTEAFFGQGTRLTVV.

This clone was observed a single time. V usage is TRBV7-8 and J usage is TRBJ1-1; TRBD1 might be the D (6 bases). Trimming took off 5 bases at V and 1 base at J, with 17 bases between the two ends. The CDR3 has 16 amino acids. Germline loops: CDR1 SGHVS, CDR2 FQNEAQ. CDR3 coding DNA: TGTGCCAGCAGCCCCCCTGGGGGGGCACCGAACACTGAAGCTTTCTTT. This gives the protein CASSPPGGAPNTEAFF. Using reference TRBV7-8 and TRBJ1-1 for the parts outside the CDR3, the full variable domain is GAGVSQSPRYKVAKRGQDVALRCDPISGHVSLFWYQQALGQGPEFLTYFQNEAQLDKSGLPSDRFFAERPEGSVSTLKIQRTQQEDSAVYLCASSPPGGAPNTEAFFGQGTRLTVV.

CDR3 loop: CASSFVSRDSGYEQYF. CDR3 nucleotides: TGCGCCAGCAGTTTTGTTTCCCGGGACAGTGGATACGAGCAGTACTTC. This chain uses TRBV5-1 with TRBJ2-7, with TRBD1 matching 7 bases. With V trimmed by 5 bases and J by 4 bases, 15 bases remained unmatched. The CDR3 contains 16 residues. The germline V gene encodes CDR1 SGHRS and CDR2 YFSETQ.

Written as DNA, the CDR3 is TGCGCCAGCACCCTCCCGGGCCTAGCGGGAGGACGGGTCGAGCAGTACTTC. Its protein is CASTLPGLAGGRVEQYF. The chain has TRBV5-1 and TRBJ2-7; 11 positions agree with TRBD2. V shed 6 bases, J shed 6 bases, and the junction held 17 bases outside the gene matches. This CDR3 spans 17 amino acids. In germline, CDR1 is SGHRS, CDR2 YFSETQ.

The rearrangement joins TRBV28 to TRBJ2-3, with 7 nucleotides matching TRBD2. Germline V CDR1 and CDR2: MDHEN, SYDVKM. V trimming: 3 bases; J trimming: 3 bases; junction bases outside the gene matches: 6. CDR3 length equals 15 residues. In DNA form, the CDR3 reads TGTGCCAGCAGTTTTTTTCGCGGGAGAACAGATACGCAGTATTTT. Protein: CASSFFRGRTDTQYF.

The rearrangement links TRBV7-2 to TRBJ1-2; D is perhaps TRBD1 (5 bases). This CDR3 is built from 14 residues. Germline CDR1 reads SGHTA; CDR2 reads FQGNSA. V lost 5 bases and J 3 bases, leaving 13 bases between the germline ends. The CDR3 DNA follows: TGTGCCAGCAGCCGGATGGGGGGTGACTATGGCTACACCTTC. It translates to CASSRMGGDYGYTF. Looking up the rest from reference TRBV7-2 and TRBJ1-2 gives the full variable domain: GAGVSQSPSNKVTEKGKDVELRCDPISGHTALYWYRQSLGQGLEFLIYFQGNSAPDKSGLPSDRFSAERTGGSVSTLTIQRTQQEDSAVYLCASSRMGGDYGYTFGSGTRLTVV.

This clone has just a few counts. The chain recombines TRBV28 with TRBJ2-2, with D possibly being TRBD1 (5 bases). Germline-derived CDR1 and CDR2 are MDHEN and SYDVKM. Trimming cost V 7 bases and J 2 bases, with 11 bases left between them. CDR3 length: 14 amino acids. The CDR3 DNA sequence: TGTGCCAGCATTGGCGGACAAAACACCGGGGAGCTGTTTTTT. Its protein product is CASIGGQNTGELFF.

This chain joins TRBV19 and TRBJ1-1; D possibly corresponds to TRBD1 (5 bases). This CDR3 has 14 amino acids. Germline CDR1 and CDR2: LNHDA and SQIVND (reference sequence). V lost 2 bases, J lost 4 bases, and 11 bases lay in between. The CDR3 DNA follows: TGTGCCAGTAGTATACCTCCCGGGGGCACTGAAGCTTTCTTT. Translating it yields CASSIPPGGTEAFF.

V usage is TRBV28 and J usage is TRBJ2-7, with TRBD1 identical over 10 bases. Germline-derived CDR1 and CDR2 are MDHEN and SYDVKM. The CDR3 consists of 15 residues. Trimming at V came to 2 bases and at J to 3 bases, leaving 4 bases not matched to a gene. The CDR3 sequence: CASSLIRDRGYEQYF. CDR3 DNA sequence: TGTGCCAGCAGTTTAATCCGGGACAGGGGCTACGAGCAGTACTTC.

The chain has TRBV6-5 and TRBJ2-7; a weak D match, TRBD1 (5 bases). V dropped 1 base and J dropped 3 bases, with 10 bases sitting between them. This CDR3 comprises 14 residues. Germline-derived CDR1 and CDR2 are MNHEY and SVGAGI. CDR3 sequence reads: CASSYFQGNYEQYF. The CDR3 coding sequence is TGTGCCAGCAGTTACTTCCAGGGCAACTACGAGCAGTACTTC.

This clone was recorded only once. This chain joins TRBV19 and TRBJ1-2, with D unresolved. This CDR3 spans 14 amino acids. V was pared by 3 bases and J by 0 bases, with 8 bases between. Germline lookup yields CDR1 LNHDA and CDR2 SQIVND (reference sequence). CDR3 nucleotides: TGTGCCAGTAGTATGGCCAGCGCTAACTATGGCTACACCTTC. The encoded protein is CASSMASANYGYTF.